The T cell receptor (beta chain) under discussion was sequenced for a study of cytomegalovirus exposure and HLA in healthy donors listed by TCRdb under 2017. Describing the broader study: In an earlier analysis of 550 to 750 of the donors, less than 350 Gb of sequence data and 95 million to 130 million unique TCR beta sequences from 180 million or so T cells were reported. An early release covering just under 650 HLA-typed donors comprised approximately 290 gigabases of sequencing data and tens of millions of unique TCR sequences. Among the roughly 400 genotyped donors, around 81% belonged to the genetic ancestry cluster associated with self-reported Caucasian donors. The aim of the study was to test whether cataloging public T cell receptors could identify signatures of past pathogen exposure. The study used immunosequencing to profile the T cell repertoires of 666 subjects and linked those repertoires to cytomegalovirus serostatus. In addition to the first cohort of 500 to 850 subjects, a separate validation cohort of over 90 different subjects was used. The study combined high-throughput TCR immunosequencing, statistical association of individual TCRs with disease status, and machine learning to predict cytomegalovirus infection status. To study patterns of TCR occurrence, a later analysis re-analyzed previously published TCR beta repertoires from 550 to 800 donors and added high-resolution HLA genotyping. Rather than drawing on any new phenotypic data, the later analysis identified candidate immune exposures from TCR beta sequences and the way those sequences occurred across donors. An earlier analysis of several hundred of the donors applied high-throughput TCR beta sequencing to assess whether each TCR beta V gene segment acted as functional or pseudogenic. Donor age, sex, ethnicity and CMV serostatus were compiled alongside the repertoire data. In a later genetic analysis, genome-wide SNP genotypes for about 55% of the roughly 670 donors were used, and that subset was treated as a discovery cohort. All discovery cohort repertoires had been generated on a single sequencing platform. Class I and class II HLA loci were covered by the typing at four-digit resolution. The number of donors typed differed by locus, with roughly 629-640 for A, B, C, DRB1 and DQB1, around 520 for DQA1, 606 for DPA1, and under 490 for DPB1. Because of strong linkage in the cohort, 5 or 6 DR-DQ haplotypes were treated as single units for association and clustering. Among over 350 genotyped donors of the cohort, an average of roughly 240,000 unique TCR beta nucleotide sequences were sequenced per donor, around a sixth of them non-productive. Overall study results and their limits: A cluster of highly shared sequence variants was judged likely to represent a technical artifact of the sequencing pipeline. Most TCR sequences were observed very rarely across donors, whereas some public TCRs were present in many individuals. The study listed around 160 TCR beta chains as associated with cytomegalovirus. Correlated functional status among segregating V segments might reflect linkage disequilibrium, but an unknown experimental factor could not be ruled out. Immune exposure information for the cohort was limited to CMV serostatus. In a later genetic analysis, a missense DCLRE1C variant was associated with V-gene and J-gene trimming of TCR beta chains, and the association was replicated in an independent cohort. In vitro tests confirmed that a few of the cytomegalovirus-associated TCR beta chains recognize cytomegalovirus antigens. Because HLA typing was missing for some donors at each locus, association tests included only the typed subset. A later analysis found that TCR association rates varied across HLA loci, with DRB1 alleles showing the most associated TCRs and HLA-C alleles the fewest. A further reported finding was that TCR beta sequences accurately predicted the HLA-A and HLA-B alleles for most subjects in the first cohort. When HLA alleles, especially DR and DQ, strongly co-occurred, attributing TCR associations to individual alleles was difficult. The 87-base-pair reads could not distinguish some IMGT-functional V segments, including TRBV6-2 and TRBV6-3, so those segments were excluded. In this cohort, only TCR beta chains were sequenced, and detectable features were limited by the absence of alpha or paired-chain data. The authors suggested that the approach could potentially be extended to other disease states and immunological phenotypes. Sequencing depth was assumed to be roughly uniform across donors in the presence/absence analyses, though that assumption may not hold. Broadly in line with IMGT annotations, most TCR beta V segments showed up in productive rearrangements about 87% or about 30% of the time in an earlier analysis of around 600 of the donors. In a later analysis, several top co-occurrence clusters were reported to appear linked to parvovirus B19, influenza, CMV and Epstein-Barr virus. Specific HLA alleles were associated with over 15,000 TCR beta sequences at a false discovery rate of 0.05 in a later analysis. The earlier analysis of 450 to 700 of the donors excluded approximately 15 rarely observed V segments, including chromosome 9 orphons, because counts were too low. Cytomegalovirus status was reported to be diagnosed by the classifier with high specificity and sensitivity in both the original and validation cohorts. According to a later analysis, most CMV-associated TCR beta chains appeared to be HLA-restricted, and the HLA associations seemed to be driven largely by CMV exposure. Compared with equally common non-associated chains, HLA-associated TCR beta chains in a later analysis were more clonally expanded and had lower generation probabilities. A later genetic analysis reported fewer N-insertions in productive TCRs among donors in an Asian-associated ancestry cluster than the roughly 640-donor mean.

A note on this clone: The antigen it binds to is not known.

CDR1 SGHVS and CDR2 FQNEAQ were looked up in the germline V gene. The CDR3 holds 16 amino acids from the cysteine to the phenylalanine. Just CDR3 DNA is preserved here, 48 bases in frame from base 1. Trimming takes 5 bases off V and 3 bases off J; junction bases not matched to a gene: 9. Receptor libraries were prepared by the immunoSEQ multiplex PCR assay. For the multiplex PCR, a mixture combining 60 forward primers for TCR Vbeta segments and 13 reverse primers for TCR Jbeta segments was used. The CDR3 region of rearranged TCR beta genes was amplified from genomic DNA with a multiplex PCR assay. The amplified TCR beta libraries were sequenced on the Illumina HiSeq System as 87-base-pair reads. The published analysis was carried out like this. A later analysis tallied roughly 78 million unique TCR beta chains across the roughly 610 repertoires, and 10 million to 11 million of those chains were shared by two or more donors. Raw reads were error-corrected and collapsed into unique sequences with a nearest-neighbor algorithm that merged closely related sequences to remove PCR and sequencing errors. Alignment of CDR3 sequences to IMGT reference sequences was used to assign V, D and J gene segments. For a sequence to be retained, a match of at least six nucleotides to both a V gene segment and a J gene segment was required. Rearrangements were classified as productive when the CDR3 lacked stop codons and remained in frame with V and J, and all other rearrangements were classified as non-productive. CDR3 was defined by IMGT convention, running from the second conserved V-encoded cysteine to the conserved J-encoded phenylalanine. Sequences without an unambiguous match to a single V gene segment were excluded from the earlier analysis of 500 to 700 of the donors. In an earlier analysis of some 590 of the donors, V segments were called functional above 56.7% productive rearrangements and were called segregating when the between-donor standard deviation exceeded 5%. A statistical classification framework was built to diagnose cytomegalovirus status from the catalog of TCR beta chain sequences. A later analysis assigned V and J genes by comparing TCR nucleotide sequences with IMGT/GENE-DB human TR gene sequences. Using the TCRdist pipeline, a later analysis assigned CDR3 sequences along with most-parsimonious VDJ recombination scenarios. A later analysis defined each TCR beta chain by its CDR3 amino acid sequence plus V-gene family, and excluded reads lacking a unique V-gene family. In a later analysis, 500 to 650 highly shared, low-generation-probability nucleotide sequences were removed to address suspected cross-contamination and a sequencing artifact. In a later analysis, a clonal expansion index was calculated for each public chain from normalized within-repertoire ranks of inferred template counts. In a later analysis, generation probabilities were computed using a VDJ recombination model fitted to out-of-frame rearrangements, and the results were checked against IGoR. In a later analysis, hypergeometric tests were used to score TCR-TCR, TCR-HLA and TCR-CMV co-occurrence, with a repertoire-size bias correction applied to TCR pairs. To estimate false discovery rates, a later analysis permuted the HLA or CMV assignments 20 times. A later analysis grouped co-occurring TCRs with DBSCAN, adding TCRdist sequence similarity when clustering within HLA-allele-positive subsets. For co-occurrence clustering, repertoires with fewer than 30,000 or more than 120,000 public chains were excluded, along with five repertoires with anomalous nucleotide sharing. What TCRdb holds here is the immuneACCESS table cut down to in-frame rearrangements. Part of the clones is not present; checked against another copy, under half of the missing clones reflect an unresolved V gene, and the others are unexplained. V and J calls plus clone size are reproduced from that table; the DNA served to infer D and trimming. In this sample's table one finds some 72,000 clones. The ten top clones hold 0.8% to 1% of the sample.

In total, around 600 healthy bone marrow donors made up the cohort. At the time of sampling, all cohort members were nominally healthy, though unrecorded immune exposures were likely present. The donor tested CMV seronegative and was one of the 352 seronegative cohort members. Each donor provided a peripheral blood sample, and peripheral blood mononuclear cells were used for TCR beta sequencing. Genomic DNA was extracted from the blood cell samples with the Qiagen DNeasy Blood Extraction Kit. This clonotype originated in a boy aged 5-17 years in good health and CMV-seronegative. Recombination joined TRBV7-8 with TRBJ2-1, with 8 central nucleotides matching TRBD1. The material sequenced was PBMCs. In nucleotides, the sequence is TGTGCCAGCAGCCTTAAAACAGGGGGGTTCTACAATGAGCAGTTCTTC. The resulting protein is CASSLKTGGFYNEQFF.